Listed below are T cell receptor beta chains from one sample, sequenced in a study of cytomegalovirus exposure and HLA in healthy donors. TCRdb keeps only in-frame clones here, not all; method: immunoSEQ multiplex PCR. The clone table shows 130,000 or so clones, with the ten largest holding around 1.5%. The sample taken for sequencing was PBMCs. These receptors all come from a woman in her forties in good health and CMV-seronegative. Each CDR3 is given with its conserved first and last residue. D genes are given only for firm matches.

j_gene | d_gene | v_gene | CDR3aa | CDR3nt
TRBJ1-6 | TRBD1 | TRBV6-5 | CASTLQGGSSPLHF | TGTGCCAGCACCTTACAGGGGGGGAGTTCACCCCTCCACTTT
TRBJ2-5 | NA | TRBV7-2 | CAAGETQYF | TGTGCCGCGGGAGAGACCCAGTACTTC
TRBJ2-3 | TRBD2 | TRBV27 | CASSLLAGGVTDTQYF | TGTGCCAGCAGTCTACTAGCGGGGGGAGTCACAGATACGCAGTATTTT
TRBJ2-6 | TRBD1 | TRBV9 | CASSERPGTGGSGANVLTF | TGTGCCAGCAGCGAGAGACCCGGGACAGGGGGCTCTGGGGCCAACGTCCTGACTTTC
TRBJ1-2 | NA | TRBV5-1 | CASSPTGQGDGYTF | TGCGCCAGCAGTCCTACCGGGCAGGGTGATGGCTACACCTTC
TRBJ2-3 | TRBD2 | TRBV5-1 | CASSLVSSGGVDTQYF | TGCGCCAGCAGCTTGGTTTCCAGCGGGGGGGTAGATACGCAGTATTTT
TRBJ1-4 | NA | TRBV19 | CASSGGTGEKLFF | TGTGCCAGTAGTGGGGGGACGGGTGAAAAACTGTTTTTT
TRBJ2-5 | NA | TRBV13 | CASSRTSGTQYF | TGTGCCAGCAGTCGGACATCGGGGACCCAGTACTTC
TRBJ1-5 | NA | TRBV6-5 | CASSLNGNQPQHF | TGTGCCAGCAGTCTTAATGGCAATCAGCCCCAGCATTTT
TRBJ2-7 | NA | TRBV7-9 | CASTPGRYLGQYF | TGTGCCAGCACCCCAGGGAGGTACCTGGGGCAGTACTTC
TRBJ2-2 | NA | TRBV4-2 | CASSQDRREGTGELFF | TGTGCCAGCAGCCAAGATCGTAGAGAGGGCACCGGGGAGCTGTTTTTT
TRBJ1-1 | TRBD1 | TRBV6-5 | CASSLGQGGTEAFF | TGTGCCAGCAGCCTTGGACAGGGCGGAACTGAAGCTTTCTTT
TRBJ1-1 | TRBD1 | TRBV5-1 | CASSLVQGVAFF | TGCGCCAGCAGCTTGGTACAGGGGGTGGCTTTCTTT
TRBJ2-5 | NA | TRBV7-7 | CASSLLVTETQYF | TGTGCTAGCAGCTTACTAGTGACGGAGACCCAGTACTTC
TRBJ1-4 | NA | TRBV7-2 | CASSSQGSHNEKLFF | TGTGCCAGCAGCTCCCAGGGAAGTCATAATGAAAAACTGTTTTTT
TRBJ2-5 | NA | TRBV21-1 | CASSLGRGSQETQYF | TGTGCCAGCAGCCTCGGGAGGGGAAGCCAAGAGACCCAGTACTTC
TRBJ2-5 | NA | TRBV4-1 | CASRQGRGGRQSEETQYF | TGCGCCAGCAGGCAAGGGCGCGGGGGCAGACAGTCTGAAGAGACCCAGTACTTC
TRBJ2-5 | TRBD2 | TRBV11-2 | CASSLGTSGGRETQYF | TGTGCCAGCAGCCTCGGGACTAGCGGGGGAAGGGAGACCCAGTACTTC
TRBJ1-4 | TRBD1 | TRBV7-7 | CASSPDRGNEKLFF | TGTGCTAGCAGCCCGGACAGGGGTAACGAAAAACTGTTTTTT
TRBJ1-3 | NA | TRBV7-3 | CASSSPRRPFGNTIYF | TGTGCCAGCAGCTCCCCTCGGCGGCCTTTTGGAAACACCATATATTTT
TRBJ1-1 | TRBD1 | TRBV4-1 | CASSHRGRGMNTEAFF | TGCGCCAGCAGCCACAGGGGGCGAGGGATGAACACTGAAGCTTTCTTT
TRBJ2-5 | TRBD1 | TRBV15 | CATSSPGTGGLSEYF | TGTGCCACCAGCAGCCCCGGGACAGGGGGATTGTCGGAGTACTTC
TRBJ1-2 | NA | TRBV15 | CATSRLPRAGGDYTF | TGTGCCACCAGCAGATTACCTAGGGCGGGGGGTGACTACACCTTC
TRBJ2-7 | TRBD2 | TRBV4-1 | CASSPRLAGGRSSYEQYF | TGCGCCAGCAGCCCCCGACTAGCGGGGGGCCGGAGCTCCTACGAGCAGTACTTC
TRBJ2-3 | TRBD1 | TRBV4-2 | CASSQAGTGGGSDTQYF | TGTGCCAGCAGCCAAGCGGGGACAGGGGGCGGGTCAGATACGCAGTATTTT
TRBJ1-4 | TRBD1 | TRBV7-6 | CASSLADRATNEKLFF | TGTGCCAGCAGCTTAGCGGACAGGGCAACTAATGAAAAACTGTTTTTT
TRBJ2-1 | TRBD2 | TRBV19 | CASRSVLAGAFSYNEQFF | TGTGCCAGTAGAAGTGTACTAGCGGGGGCCTTTTCCTACAATGAGCAGTTCTTC
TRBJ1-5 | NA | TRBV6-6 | CASSYGTNNQPQHF | TGTGCCAGCAGTTACGGGACAAACAATCAGCCCCAGCATTTT
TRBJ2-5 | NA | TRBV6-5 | CASSYRDLGQETQYF | TGTGCCAGCAGTTACCGGGACTTGGGCCAAGAGACCCAGTACTTC
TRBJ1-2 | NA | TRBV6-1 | CASRQQGFYGYTF | TGTGCCAGCAGACAACAGGGTTTTTATGGCTACACCTTC
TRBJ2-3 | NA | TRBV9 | CASSLYSLPSTDTQYF | TGTGCCAGCAGCTTGTACAGTCTTCCTAGCACAGATACGCAGTATTTT
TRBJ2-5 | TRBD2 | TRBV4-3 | CASSQGSSGGPSSKTQYF | TGCGCCAGCAGCCAGGGGTCTAGCGGGGGGCCTTCTAGTAAGACCCAGTACTTC
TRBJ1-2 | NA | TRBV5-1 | CASSFNGASDGYTF | TGCGCCAGCAGCTTTAATGGGGCGAGTGATGGCTACACCTTC
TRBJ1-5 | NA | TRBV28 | CASLRWGGVSNQPQHF | TGTGCCAGCCTACGTTGGGGAGGAGTTAGCAATCAGCCCCAGCATTTT
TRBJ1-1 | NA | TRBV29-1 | CSVELHGKNTEAFF | TGCAGCGTTGAACTTCACGGGAAGAACACTGAAGCTTTCTTT
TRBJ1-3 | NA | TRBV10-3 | CAISGDTTRSGNTIYF | TGTGCCATCAGTGGGGACACAACCCGCTCTGGAAACACCATATATTTT
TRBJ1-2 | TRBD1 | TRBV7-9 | CASSLPGGDTIYTF | TGTGCCAGCAGCTTACCAGGGGGAGATACAATCTACACCTTC
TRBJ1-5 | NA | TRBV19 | CAISPTQGPYSNQPQHF | TGTGCCATCTCCCCCACGCAGGGGCCATATAGCAATCAGCCCCAGCATTTT
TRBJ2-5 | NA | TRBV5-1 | CASSLVGRAMEETQYF | TGCGCCAGCAGCTTGGTGGGCAGGGCGATGGAGGAGACCCAGTACTTC
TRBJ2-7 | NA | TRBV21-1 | CASRGGQDSYEQYF | TGTGCCAGTAGGGGGGGACAGGATTCCTACGAGCAGTACTTC
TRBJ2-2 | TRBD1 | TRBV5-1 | CASSNEPGQGTGELFF | TGCGCCAGCAGCAATGAGCCGGGACAGGGAACCGGGGAGCTGTTTTTT
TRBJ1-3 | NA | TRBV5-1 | CASSFEPPSSGNTIYF | TGCGCCAGCAGCTTTGAACCGCCGAGCTCTGGAAACACCATATATTTT
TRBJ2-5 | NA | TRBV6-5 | CASSYSVQGTQYF | TGTGCCAGCAGTTACTCCGTCCAGGGGACCCAGTACTTC
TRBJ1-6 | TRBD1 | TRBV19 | CASSIRGQGGNSPLHF | TGTGCCAGTAGTATTCGGGGACAGGGAGGTAATTCACCCCTCCACTTT
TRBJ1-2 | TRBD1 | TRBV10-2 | CATLATIGQVPYGYTF | TGCGCCACCCTAGCCACTATAGGACAGGTCCCCTATGGCTACACCTTC
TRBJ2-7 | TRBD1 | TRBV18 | CASSPGTGGAYEQYF | TGTGCCAGCTCACCAGGGACAGGGGGCGCCTACGAGCAGTACTTC
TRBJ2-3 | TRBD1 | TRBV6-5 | CASRGGQGLNTQYF | TGTGCCAGCAGGGGCGGACAGGGCCTAAATACGCAGTATTTT
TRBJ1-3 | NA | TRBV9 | CASSVANRDTIYF | TGTGCCAGCAGCGTAGCAAACAGGGACACCATATATTTT
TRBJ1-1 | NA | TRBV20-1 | CSATPDTEAFF | TGCAGTGCTACCCCCGACACTGAAGCTTTCTTT
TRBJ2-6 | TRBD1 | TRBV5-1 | CASSSGQGLAGANVLTF | TGCGCCAGCAGCTCGGGACAGGGGTTGGCCGGGGCCAACGTCCTGACTTTC
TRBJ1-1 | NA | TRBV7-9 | CASSHFDRENTEAFF | TGTGCCAGCAGCCATTTCGACAGAGAGAACACTGAAGCTTTCTTT